These 13 T cell receptor beta chains came from one sample sequenced in a study of beta chain features in type 1 diabetes. Expressed TCRB transcripts got sequenced, as all isolated RNA was reverse transcribed. Data came from immunoSEQ multiplex PCR; TCRdb stores just in-frame clones and leaves some out. The data show roughly 330,000 clones, 8% to 13% seen once. Specimen: naive CD4+ T cells from blood. The receptors here all came from a woman in her twenties or thirties in good health.

The sample holds a few counts of this clone. V is TRBV9 and J is TRBJ2-7, with D tentatively TRBD1 (6 bases). Per the germline V gene, CDR1 is SGDLS and CDR2 is YYNGEE. This CDR3 spans 14 amino acids. V lost 4 bases to trimming and J lost 1 base, with 12 bases between them. CDR3 nucleotide sequence: TGTGCCAGCAGCCGTCAGGGACATTCCTACGAGCAGTACTTC. Protein product: CASSRQGHSYEQYF.

The rearrangement uses TRBV18 and TRBJ2-5; 10 positions agree with TRBD1. The better agreement between TRBJ2-7 and the DNA end casts doubt on the J call. Germline V gene lookup returns CDR1 KGHSH and CDR2 LQKENI. CDR3 length: 14 amino acids. In DNA, the CDR3 is TGTGCCAGCTCAATCGGGACAGGGGCCGACGAGCAGTACTTC. Translating gives CASSIGTGADEQYF.

This clone was detected only a few times. This chain links TRBV7-2 with TRBJ2-5, with a possible D match to TRBD1 (6 bases). V lost 1 base to trimming and J lost 2 bases, with 11 bases between them. CDR1 is SGHTA and CDR2 is FQGNSA in the germline V gene. There are 15 residues in the CDR3. CDR3: CASSLGYRVQETQYF. The CDR3 nucleotides read TGTGCCAGCAGCTTAGGGTACAGGGTTCAAGAGACCCAGTACTTC.

This clone appeared a few times. This chain connects TRBV20-1 to TRBJ2-5; no clear D gene. V was shortened by 3 bases and J by 7 bases, with 6 bases between the two germline ends. Germline CDR1 and CDR2: DFQATT and SNEGSKA (reference sequence). The CDR3 extends over 10 amino acids. The CDR3 spells CSASSATQYF. The CDR3 region has the DNA TGCAGTGCTAGTAGTGCGACCCAGTACTTC.

The chain carries TRBV11-1 and TRBJ2-3; 9 bases align to TRBD2. CDR3 size: 15 residues. V trimming: 6 bases; J trimming: 0 bases; junction bases outside the gene matches: 4. CDR1 is SGHAT and CDR2 is FQDESV in the germline V gene (reference sequence). The CDR3 loop is CASRVAGASTDTQYF. The DNA of the CDR3 is TGTGCCAGCAGGGTAGCGGGAGCCAGCACAGATACGCAGTATTTT.

The rearrangement uses TRBV7-9 and TRBJ2-5; possible D gene TRBD2, 5 bases. Germline values: CDR1 SEHNR, CDR2 FQNEAQ (reference sequence). V gave up 3 bases and J gave up 3 bases, with 5 bases separating them. The CDR3 length is 12 residues. As DNA, the CDR3 is TGTGCCAGCAGCTTCGGGGAAGAGACCCAGTACTTC. Translating it yields CASSFGEETQYF.

This chain's CDR3 is CASSPMASGSLYF. The CDR3 DNA follows: TGTGCCAGCAGTCCTATGGCTAGCGGGAGCCTGTACTTC. V usage is TRBV9 and J usage is TRBJ2-5; 10 nucleotides match TRBD2. The CDR3 has 13 residues. The V segment lost 5 bases and the J segment 13 bases; nucleotides outside the gene matches: 11. Germline-derived CDR1 and CDR2 are SGDLS and YYNGEE.

This clone showed up just a few times. The rearrangement uses TRBV7-2 and TRBJ1-2; 11 positions match TRBD1. Trimming took 6 bases from V and 7 from J; bases not matched to a gene: 7. Germline loops: CDR1 SGHTA, CDR2 FQGNSA. This CDR3 contains 14 residues. The CDR3 here is CASRSGTGGSGYTF. CDR3 DNA: TGTGCCAGCAGGTCCGGGACAGGGGGGTCTGGCTACACCTTC.

CDR3 amino acids: CASSSGGQLYEQYF. For the CDR3, the DNA is TGTGCCAGCAGTTCAGGGGGACAGCTCTACGAGCAGTACTTC. The V and J genes are TRBV6-5 and TRBJ2-7; 7 bases agree with TRBD1. Trimming took 4 bases from V and 3 from J; bases not matched to a gene: 6. Germline lookup yields CDR1 MNHEY and CDR2 SVGAGI. This CDR3 has 14 amino acids.

This clone was picked up a small number of times. The chain links TRBV7-2 to TRBJ2-1; tentative D call: TRBD1 (5 bases). CDR3 length: 15 residues. Germline V gives CDR1 SGHTA, CDR2 FQGNSA. The V end was cut by 5 bases, the J end by 5 bases, with 16 bases between. CDR3 DNA: TGTGCCAGCAGCCTCGACAGAGCCTCAAACAATGAGCAGTTCTTC. Its translation is CASSLDRASNNEQFF.

The table lists this clone with a few counts. The rearrangement links TRBV4-2 to TRBJ2-1, with TRBD2 matching over 8 bases. With V trimmed by 1 base and J by 1 base, 6 bases remained unmatched. Germline V gives CDR1 LGHNA, CDR2 YNFKEQ. The CDR3 runs to 17 residues. Written as DNA, the CDR3 is TGTGCCAGCAGCCAAGGGGTAGCGGGATTGTCCTACAATGAGCAGTTCTTC. The encoded protein is CASSQGVAGLSYNEQFF.

This clone came up a few times. J is TRBJ2-3 and V is TRBV2, with D maybe TRBD2 (6 bases). Germline loops: CDR1 SNHLY, CDR2 FYNNEI. Trimming took 6 bases from V and 0 from J, leaving 10 bases between them. CDR3 length equals 14 residues. DNA for the CDR3: TGTGCCAGCAGAAACAGCGGGAGCACAGATACGCAGTATTTT. Protein sequence: CASRNSGSTDTQYF.

This clone was recorded a few times. This chain links TRBV7-2 with TRBJ2-7, with D maybe TRBD1 (6 bases). The V gene's germline CDR1 is SGHTA and CDR2 FQGNSA. The CDR3 contains 17 residues. Trimming took off 5 bases at V and 0 bases at J, with 20 bases between the two ends. The CDR3 nucleotides read TGTGCCAGCAGCCGAGCCGCCCCCGGACAGTCCTCCTACGAGCAGTACTTC. It encodes CASSRAAPGQSSYEQYF.